A single sample gave rise to the 25 T cell receptor beta chains below, sequenced in a study of blood T cell repertoires in COVID-19. Assay: immunoSEQ multiplex PCR; the TCRdb copy retains only in-frame clones and omits some. This table has roughly 50,000 clones, roughly 85% appearing once. The sample taken for sequencing was peripheral blood. All receptors derive from a human donor in a cohort sampled during active COVID-19.

V is TRBV6-5 and J is TRBJ2-5, with D perhaps matching TRBD2 (6 bases). The CDR3 extends over 13 amino acids. V dropped 11 bases and J dropped 7 bases, with 20 bases sitting between them. Germline CDR1 MNHEY, CDR2 SVGAGI. The chain's CDR3 is CAVRMEGQATQYF. The DNA for the CDR3 is TGTGCCGTCCGAATGGAGGGGCAGGCGACCCAGTACTTC.

The chain links TRBV7-3 to TRBJ2-3; a weak D match, TRBD1 (6 bases). This CDR3 has 14 residues. Per the germline V gene, CDR1 is SGHTA and CDR2 is FQGTGA. Trimming took off 4 bases at V and 0 bases at J, with 8 bases between the two ends. The CDR3 spells CASSSGVSTDTQYF. The CDR3 bases are TGTGCCAGCAGCTCAGGGGTCAGCACAGATACGCAGTATTTT.

This rearrangement joins TRBV7-2 to TRBJ1-5; TRBD1 might be the D (5 bases). Germline CDR1 SGHTA, CDR2 FQGNSA. This CDR3 has 16 amino acids. The germline V and J ends were trimmed by 1 base and 6 bases, with 16 bases remaining between them. The DNA for the CDR3 is TGTGCCAGCAGCTTAGGCGGTCCGGCAGGGCGTCAGCCCCAGCATTTT. Encoded protein: CASSLGGPAGRQPQHF.

This sequence joins TRBV9 and TRBJ1-4; D remains ambiguous. The CDR3 totals 13 residues. V lost 0 bases to trimming and J lost 6 bases, with 6 bases between them. Germline-derived CDR1 and CDR2 are SGDLS and YYNGEE. CDR3 in amino acids: CASSVAGDEKLFF. The CDR3 DNA sequence: TGTGCCAGCAGCGTAGCCGGTGATGAAAAACTGTTTTTT.

The chain carries TRBV28 and TRBJ1-2, with a tentative D call TRBD1 (6 bases). Deletions cut 4 bases from V and 4 bases from J, with 13 bases between. This CDR3 is 14 amino acids long. Per germline, CDR1 MDHEN and CDR2 SYDVKM. The CDR3 here is CASSSGGRGYGYTF. For the CDR3, the DNA is TGTGCCAGCAGTTCCGGGGGGCGAGGCTATGGCTACACCTTC.

This clone has just one count. The chain links TRBV5-1 to TRBJ2-7; 10 nucleotides match TRBD1. V lost 0 bases to trimming and J lost 6 bases; unmatched junction nucleotides: 9. The germline CDR1 and CDR2 sequences are SGHRS and YFSETQ. The CDR3 is 16 amino acids. CDR3 amino acids: CASSLAPAGTGAEQYF. The CDR3 DNA follows: TGCGCCAGCAGCTTGGCCCCGGCCGGGACAGGGGCCGAGCAGTACTTC.

This chain joins TRBV30 and TRBJ1-4, with D tentatively TRBD1 (5 bases). V shed 1 base and J shed 8 bases, with 14 bases lying between them. The CDR3 spans 14 residues. Per germline, CDR1 GTSNPN and CDR2 SVGIG (reference sequence). CDR3: CAWSAGLEGEKLFF. CDR3 nucleotides: TGTGCCTGGAGTGCGGGACTTGAAGGGGAAAAACTGTTTTTT. The full variable domain, its missing parts supplied by reference TRBV30 and TRBJ1-4, is SQTIHQWPATLVQPVGSPLSLECTVEGTSNPNLYWYRQAAGRGLQLLFYSVGIGQISSEVPQNLSASRPQDRQFILSSKKLLLSDSGFYLCAWSAGLEGEKLFFGSGTQLSVL.

CDR3 residues: CASSHLEGAKGYTF. Here the CDR3 DNA reads TGCGCCAGCAGCCACCTTGAGGGGGCGAAAGGCTACACCTTC. The chain uses TRBV4-3 and TRBJ1-2; 7 bases are shared with TRBD1. J was trimmed by 8 bases and V by 3 bases; bases with no gene match: 9. The length of the CDR3 is 14 residues. Germline V gene sequence: CDR1 LGHNA, CDR2 YSLEER.

J is TRBJ1-2 and V is TRBV25-1; the match to TRBD1 covers 8 bases. Germline values: CDR1 MGHDK, CDR2 SYGVNS. The CDR3 covers 12 residues. Trimming cost V 4 bases and J 10 bases; bases outside gene matches: 5. The CDR3 loop reads CASSGQGITYTF. CDR3 bases: TGTGCCAGCAGTGGACAGGGGATCACCTACACCTTC.

The rearrangement uses TRBV9 and TRBJ1-1; 9 nucleotides line up with TRBD1. Germline-derived CDR1 and CDR2 are SGDLS and YYNGEE. Losses at the gene ends were 3 bases for V and 3 bases for J; bases not matched to a gene: 12. This CDR3 comprises 17 residues. Here the CDR3 reads CASSASPGQGSDTEAFF. The CDR3 nucleotides read TGTGCCAGCAGCGCGAGTCCGGGACAGGGATCAGACACTGAAGCTTTCTTT.

The DNA for the CDR3 is TGTGCCAGCAGCTCCGAGGCGGCAGATACGCAGTATTTT. Amino acids: CASSSEAADTQYF. The chain is built from TRBV7-8 and TRBJ2-3; D is ambiguous. This CDR3 is 13 amino acids long. Germline V gene sequence: CDR1 SGHVS, CDR2 FQNEAQ. Trimming stripped 4 bases from V and 4 bases from J, with 9 bases between.

The gene calls are TRBV19 and TRBJ1-6; D not certain. Trimming pared 7 bases from V and 9 bases from J, leaving 10 bases between. The CDR3 spans 12 residues. Germline CDR1 reads LNHDA; CDR2 reads SQIVND (reference sequence). The CDR3 protein is CASKGATSPLHF. The CDR3 DNA sequence: TGTGCCAGTAAGGGAGCAACTTCACCCCTCCACTTT.

The chain combines TRBV5-1 with TRBJ1-2; TRBD1 is a possible D gene (6 bases). The germline V gene encodes CDR1 SGHRS and CDR2 YFSETQ. The CDR3 contains 14 residues. V dropped 1 base and J dropped 6 bases, with 13 bases sitting between them. The CDR3 DNA reads as TGCGCCAGCAGCTTGCGGGGGGGCCAGGATGGCTACACCTTC. Amino acid sequence: CASSLRGGQDGYTF.

The rearrangement joins TRBV7-2 to TRBJ2-3; 12 positions match TRBD2. The CDR3 is 16 residues long. V gave up 2 bases and J gave up 7 bases; unmatched junction bases: 7. CDR1 and CDR2 from the germline V gene are SGHTA and FQGNSA. In DNA, the CDR3 is TGTGCCAGCAGCTTATACCTAGCGGGGGGGCGGAATACGCAGTATTTT. Its protein product is CASSLYLAGGRNTQYF. Looking up the rest from reference TRBV7-2 and TRBJ2-3 gives the full variable domain: GAGVSQSPSNKVTEKGKDVELRCDPISGHTALYWYRQSLGQGLEFLIYFQGNSAPDKSGLPSDRFSAERTGGSVSTLTIQRTQQEDSAVYLCASSLYLAGGRNTQYFGPGTRLTVL.

The V call is TRBV3-1 (or the pseudogene TRBV3-2), the J call TRBJ2-1; D possibly corresponds to TRBD2 (6 bases). V shed 0 bases and J shed 8 bases, with 20 bases lying between them. The CDR3 consists of 17 residues. The germline gives CDR1 LGHDT, CDR2 YNNKEL (reference sequence). Written as DNA, the CDR3 is TGTGCCAGCAGCCAAGATTCTTGGAGGGCGGGCGGGCATGAGCAGTTCTTC. The encoded protein is CASSQDSWRAGGHEQFF.

The chain links TRBV7-9 to TRBJ1-2, with TRBD1 identical over 9 bases. The CDR3 is 15 amino acids. The germline CDR1 and CDR2 sequences are SEHNR and FQNEAQ (reference sequence). V shed 10 bases and J 0 bases; nucleotides not matched to a gene: 9. CDR3 nucleotide sequence: TGTGCCACCTCAGGGGACAGGGCCCCTAACTATGGCTACACCTTC. Protein product: CATSGDRAPNYGYTF.

The chain joins TRBV9 to TRBJ2-5; 8 positions agree with TRBD2. Losses at the gene ends were 0 bases for V and 5 bases for J; bases not matched to a gene: 6. Germline loops: CDR1 SGDLS, CDR2 YYNGEE. CDR3 length: 15 residues. The CDR3 spells CASSVDGGEFETQYF. CDR3 bases: TGTGCCAGCAGCGTAGACGGGGGGGAATTTGAGACCCAGTACTTC.

The CDR3 region is CATSTSLGRANTEAFF. The DNA for the CDR3 is TGTGCCACCAGCACCAGCTTGGGGAGAGCGAACACTGAAGCTTTCTTT. J is TRBJ1-1 and V is TRBV15; D uncertain. CDR3 length equals 16 residues. Per the germline V gene, CDR1 is LNHNV and CDR2 is YYDKDF (reference sequence). With 4 bases removed from V and 1 base from J, the gap between germline ends came to 16 bases.

The chain carries TRBV7-2 and TRBJ1-2; the match to TRBD1 covers 7 bases. The germline gives CDR1 SGHTA, CDR2 FQGNSA. The V segment lost 6 bases and the J segment 8 bases; nucleotides outside the gene matches: 18. The length of the CDR3 is 16 residues. The CDR3 reads CASSLSLGTVTQGYTF. DNA of the CDR3: TGTGCCAGCAGTTTATCCCTCGGGACAGTGACTCAGGGCTACACCTTC.

The chain combines TRBV19 with TRBJ1-2; D perhaps matches TRBD1 (6 bases). CDR3 length equals 17 residues. V was pared by 5 bases and J by 0 bases, with 19 bases between. Germline V gene data show CDR1 as LNHDA and CDR2 as SQIVND (reference sequence). DNA for the CDR3: TGTGCCAGTAGTGTCGCACAGGGACGCTCGGCTAACTATGGCTACACCTTC. It is translated as CASSVAQGRSANYGYTF.

As DNA, the CDR3 is TGCGCCAGCAGCCAAGAATTTCGGACAGGAACCTATGGCTACACCTTC. It is translated as CASSQEFRTGTYGYTF. V is TRBV4-1 and J is TRBJ1-2; the match to TRBD1 covers 7 bases. V shed 0 bases and J 4 bases; nucleotides not matched to a gene: 8. The V gene's germline CDR1 is MGHRA and CDR2 YSYEKL. The CDR3 loop spans 16 amino acids.

The chain recombines TRBV6-5 with TRBJ1-2, with TRBD1 identical over 7 bases. V dropped 5 bases and J dropped 6; count of bases not matched to a gene: 12. Per the germline V gene, CDR1 is MNHEY and CDR2 is SVGAGI. The CDR3 runs 15 residues. The chain's CDR3 is CASSLTTGSLNGYTF. The CDR3 nucleotides read TGTGCCAGCAGTCTAACGACAGGGTCGTTGAATGGCTACACCTTC.

V is TRBV5-4 and J is TRBJ1-1, with 10 bases that match TRBD1. Germline V lookup: CDR1 SGHNT, CDR2 YYREEE (reference sequence). The CDR3 is 13 amino acids. The J segment lost 3 bases and the V segment lost 6 bases, leaving 2 bases of the junction unmatched. The CDR3 DNA follows: TGTGCCAGCACCGGGACAGGGGACACTGAAGCTTTCTTT. Its protein is CASTGTGDTEAFF.

This clone was seen a few times. The chain couples TRBV30 to TRBJ2-7, with a weak D call TRBD1 (6 bases). There are 14 residues in the CDR3. In germline, CDR1 is GTSNPN, CDR2 SVGIG (reference sequence). Between the trimmed V and J ends, which lost 3 bases and 3 bases, there was a span of 15 bases. CDR3 coding DNA: TGTGCCTGGAGGGCCCCCAACAGGGACTACGAGCAGTACTTC. Translated: CAWRAPNRDYEQYF. The full variable domain, completed using reference TRBV30 and TRBJ2-7, is SQTIHQWPATLVQPVGSPLSLECTVEGTSNPNLYWYRQAAGRGLQLLFYSVGIGQISSEVPQNLSASRPQDRQFILSSKKLLLSDSGFYLCAWRAPNRDYEQYFGPGTRLTVT.

The chain carries TRBV21-1 and TRBJ2-7; the D call of TRBD2 is as the table states it, not checked on the DNA. TRBV21-1 is annotated as a pseudogene. CDR3 size: 14 residues. The DNA for the CDR3 is TGTGCCAGCCGCCAGGAGCGGGGGTCCTACGAGCAGTACTTC. Its translation: CASRQERGSYEQYF.